This TCR beta chain was identified during a study of blood T cell repertoires in COVID-19. In the original workflow: Amplified reference gene primers provided the basis for estimating nucleated cell counts. Clones were sequenced by immunoSEQ multiplex PCR, and TCRdb holds only the in-frame ones, with some missing. V and J calls and clone size are copied from that table; D and trimming were computed from the DNA. The sample consists of 130,000 or so clones, more than 75% of them appearing once. This receptor was identified in a man aged 70 or older with active COVID-19. The sample consisted of peripheral blood.

As DNA, the CDR3 is TGTGCCAGCAGCCCAAGGATTAGAACAGGGGGTCAAGAGACCCAGTACTTC. Translated, it gives CASSPRIRTGGQETQYF. The chain has TRBV3-1 (or the pseudogene TRBV3-2) and TRBJ2-5; 8 nucleotides line up with TRBD1. Per the germline V gene, CDR1 is LGHDT and CDR2 is YNNKEL (reference sequence). The V segment lost 4 bases and the J segment 2 bases; nucleotides outside the gene matches: 12. The CDR3 has 17 residues.